This is a list of T cell receptor beta chains from one sample in a study of T cell repertoires in cytomegalovirus infection. TCRdb analysed the reads with MiXCR anew, one entry per CDR3 protein. This sample has 500,000 to 600,000 distinct CDR3 sequences; about 15% occur once, and the top ten carry 20% to 30%. The specimen sequenced was CD8+ T cells from PBMCs. The receptors were gathered from a human donor in good health (CMV status not recorded). Some clones in this sample may be carry-over from other donors' samples. The CDR3 runs from the conserved cysteine through the conserved F or W. Each record gives: J gene, V gene, D gene, CDR3 protein. The D gene is left open where the match is weak.

>TRBJ2-7|TRBV6-2/TRBV6-3|.
CASSRHLEADEQYF
>TRBJ1-4|TRBV14|.
CASSPRQSLDEKLFF
>TRBJ2-7|TRBV27|.
CASIRGRGTLFHEQYF
>TRBJ1-6|TRBV6-1|.
CARGGDGNSPLHF
>TRBJ2-7|TRBV6-1|TRBD1
CASSVLLTGTGGYEQYF
>TRBJ2-1|TRBV20-1|TRBD1
CSARDRDRGINEQFF
>TRBJ1-2|TRBV20-1|TRBD1
CSAEGQLSLGGYTF
>TRBJ1-1|TRBV6-1|.
CASSDYAGMNTEAFF
>TRBJ2-6|TRBV19|.
CASSIGWDTISGANVLTF
>TRBJ1-1|TRBV28|TRBD1
CASSLWGTGGASEAFF
>TRBJ2-3|TRBV5-4|.
CASSLRRESTDTQYF
>TRBJ2-1|TRBV7-3|TRBD2
CASSYLAEPYNEQFF
>TRBJ2-7|TRBV7-3|.
CASSPVGGDEQYF
>TRBJ2-2|TRBV6-5|.
CASSYSSEYGELFF
>TRBJ1-1|TRBV7-3|.
CASSLSSNTEAFF
>TRBJ2-7|TRBV7-9|.
CASSSKRNEQYF
>TRBJ2-2|TRBV27|TRBD1
CASSITGGRTGELFF
>TRBJ2-2|TRBV19|TRBD2
CATHHLAGGLGVTGELFF
>TRBJ2-7|TRBV6-5|TRBD2
CASTSGLAGYEQYF
>TRBJ2-1|TRBV9|.
CASSEGPEDNEQFF
>TRBJ1-4|TRBV28|TRBD1
CASSFGTGVNEKLFF
>TRBJ1-1|TRBV28|.
CASSLFGGPDTEAFF
>TRBJ2-3|TRBV28|TRBD1
CASTVWSTGGTDTQYF
>TRBJ2-2|TRBV11-2|.
CASSLDRTGELFF
>TRBJ1-3|TRBV6-2/TRBV6-3|TRBD1
CASSSTGQRFLGNTIYF
>TRBJ2-1|TRBV5-1|TRBD2
CASSLETSGRSEQFF
>TRBJ2-6|TRBV24-1|.
CATSDQVPTGISGANVLTF
>TRBJ2-3|TRBV7-2|.
CASSNPGLSTDTQYF
>TRBJ2-1|TRBV14|.
CASSQDRDGDYNEQFF
>TRBJ2-7|TRBV28|TRBD2
CASSSLADRSYEQYF
>TRBJ2-1|TRBV11-2|.
CASSLEGTGAGYNEQFF
>TRBJ2-3|TRBV5-1|TRBD2
CASSLGGSTDKQYF
>TRBJ1-1|TRBV13|TRBD1
CASSLVADREGLNTEAFF
>TRBJ2-1|TRBV7-3|.
CASSSDAYNEQFF
>TRBJ2-1|TRBV10-3|TRBD1
CAIRTGASSYNEQFF
>TRBJ1-1|TRBV7-6|.
CASSPPFRGFTEAFF
>TRBJ2-1|TRBV27|TRBD1
CASSLGGTANEQFF
>TRBJ2-1|TRBV7-3|TRBD1
CASSSGTVSTEQFF
>TRBJ1-2|TRBV10-3|.
CAISGPRDVYGYTF
>TRBJ2-3|TRBV7-3|TRBD2
CASSLESGGATDTQYF
>TRBJ1-5|TRBV6-2/TRBV6-3|.
CASSYERGGNQPQHF
>TRBJ2-7|TRBV19|TRBD2
CASVGTSGTSYEQYF
>TRBJ2-5|TRBV5-4|.
CASSLEFETLQETQYF